This TCR beta chain was sequenced in a study of cytomegalovirus exposure and HLA in healthy donors. The PCR employed 60 Vbeta primers together with 13 Jbeta primers. TCRdb's copy holds only in-frame clones and misses some; the assay was immunoSEQ multiplex PCR. The data show under 150,000 clones, 50% to 70% seen once. Germline V CDR1 and CDR2: SEHNR, FQNEAQ (reference sequence). The CDR3 spans 16 residues. V lost 5 bases to trimming and J lost 8 bases; unmatched junction nucleotides: 14. Study-wide results and caveats: Researchers reportedly found TCR beta sequences accurately predicted most subjects' HLA-A and HLA-B alleles.

With respect to this clone: The antigen is undetermined.

This TCR came from a woman between 35 and 50 years old in good health and CMV-seropositive. The V call is TRBV7-9, the J call TRBJ2-7; the match to TRBD1 covers 11 bases. The sequencing sample was made of PBMCs. Here the CDR3 DNA reads TGTGCCAGCAGCCCTCCGGGACAGGGGGTTTTCTATAAGCAGTACTTC. It specifies CASSPPGQGVFYKQYF.